The 16 T cell receptor beta chains given below trace back to one sample, sequenced in a study of OX40 agonist ivuxolimab in advanced cancers. The assay was immunoSEQ multiplex PCR, and TCRdb's table has in-frame clones only and misses some. Here the sample spans roughly 80,000 clones, 84% being singletons. The material was CD4+ or CD8+ T cells sorted from blood, obtained in a trial of the OX40 agonist ivuxolimab. The origin of the receptors is an adult with an advanced solid tumor such as melanoma, head and neck, liver or kidney cancer.

The chain couples TRBV2 to TRBJ1-3; D perhaps matches TRBD1 (5 bases). Germline loops: CDR1 SNHLY, CDR2 FYNNEI. Trimming removed 4 bases from V and 3 bases from J, with 10 bases in between. The CDR3 sequence is 14 residues long. The CDR3 sequence: CASSVGGVGNTIYF. CDR3 sequence (DNA): TGTGCCAGCAGTGTTGGGGGGGTTGGAAACACCATATATTTT.

The chain joins TRBV6-1 to TRBJ1-4; D might be TRBD1 (5 bases). In germline, CDR1 is MNHNS, CDR2 SASEGT. This CDR3 contains 18 residues. The V and J ends lost 2 bases and 0 bases respectively, with 16 bases between them. CDR3 sequence (DNA): TGTGCCAGCAGTGAAATCCTCCCACAAGGGGCAACTAATGAAAAACTGTTTTTT. Amino acids: CASSEILPQGATNEKLFF.

The chain links TRBV5-6 to TRBJ1-5; maybe TRBD1 (5 bases). Trimming took off 4 bases at V and 7 bases at J, with 15 bases between the two ends. Germline assignment: CDR1 SGHDT and CDR2 YYEEEE. This CDR3 spans 14 amino acids. As DNA, the CDR3 is TGTGCCAGCAGCAGGGGACTGGCCAACCAGCCCCAGCATTTT. Its translation is CASSRGLANQPQHF.

Notes on this clone: The junction does not match germline at one end; this may be a read error. The chain is built from TRBV5-1 and TRBJ2-7; TRBD2 might be the D (5 bases). Germline CDR1 and CDR2: SGHRS and YFSETQ. This CDR3 is 15 amino acids long. This CDR3 reads CASNLDGLGSYEQYF. Written as DNA, the CDR3 is TGCGCCAGCAACTTGGATGGACTGGGATCCTACGAGCAGTACTTC.

Only a few counts were recorded for this clone. The V call is TRBV7-2, the J call TRBJ2-1, with 11 bases identical to TRBD2. Per germline, CDR1 SGHTA and CDR2 FQGNSA. Trimming cost V 6 bases and J 6 bases; bases outside gene matches: 10. The CDR3 is 16 amino acids. The CDR3 here is CASSSHPGLAVNEQFF. The CDR3 bases are TGTGCCAGCAGTTCCCACCCGGGACTAGCGGTCAATGAGCAGTTCTTC. The full variable domain, rest sourced from reference TRBV7-2 and TRBJ2-1, is GAGVSQSPSNKVTEKGKDVELRCDPISGHTALYWYRQSLGQGLEFLIYFQGNSAPDKSGLPSDRFSAERTGGSVSTLTIQRTQQEDSAVYLCASSSHPGLAVNEQFFGPGTRLTVL.

This chain's CDR3 is CAWSVRNTGELFF. CDR3 nucleotide sequence: TGTGCCTGGAGTGTACGGAACACCGGGGAGCTGTTTTTT. This chain joins TRBV30 and TRBJ2-2; D unclear. The CDR3 spans 13 residues. Trimming shortened V by 0 bases and J by 1 base, and 3 bases separated the two germline ends. Germline V gene lookup returns CDR1 GTSNPN and CDR2 SVGIG (reference sequence).

V usage is TRBV7-9 and J usage is TRBJ2-1; tentative D call: TRBD2 (6 bases). The CDR3 runs 13 residues. V lost 3 bases and J lost 8, with 11 bases in between. Germline V CDR1 and CDR2: SEHNR, FQNEAQ (reference sequence). CDR3 coding DNA: TGTGCCAGCAGCTTGACTAGTCCCTATGAGCAGTTCTTC. Translating gives CASSLTSPYEQFF.

The CDR3 here is CSVERIRADSGELFF. For the CDR3, the DNA is TGCAGCGTTGAACGCATTAGGGCAGATTCGGGGGAGCTGTTTTTT. The J gene is TRBJ2-2, the V gene TRBV29-1, with D unclear. The CDR3 extends over 15 amino acids. V was trimmed by 2 bases and J by 8 bases, leaving 18 bases between them. Germline lookup yields CDR1 SQVTM and CDR2 ANQGSEA.

The chain is built from TRBV7-2 and TRBJ1-3, with a possible D match to TRBD1 (6 bases). Germline CDR1 is SGHTA and CDR2 is FQGNSA. V was clipped by 1 base and J by 0 bases, with 13 bases between them. This CDR3 has 17 residues. CDR3 sequence reads: CASSLGEGHRSGNTIYF. In DNA, the CDR3 is TGTGCCAGCAGCTTAGGCGAGGGACACCGCTCTGGAAACACCATATATTTT.

The chain joins TRBV27 to TRBJ2-6; TRBD1 is a possible D gene (6 bases). The ends were cut back, 1 base at V and 4 bases at J, with 14 bases in the middle. Germline V gene sequence: CDR1 MNHEY, CDR2 SMNVEV (reference sequence). This CDR3 has 17 residues. DNA for the CDR3: TGTGCCAGCAGTTTATGGGGGACATCGGGCGGGGCCAACGTCCTGACTTTC. It encodes CASSLWGTSGGANVLTF.

The V and J genes are TRBV5-1 and TRBJ2-1; TRBD2 agrees at 15 bases. The CDR3 runs 15 residues. With V trimmed by 7 bases and J by 8 bases, 7 bases remained unmatched. In germline, CDR1 is SGHRS, CDR2 YFSETQ. The CDR3 reads CASRSGTSGGHEQFF. CDR3 nucleotide sequence: TGCGCCAGCCGCTCAGGGACTAGCGGGGGGCATGAGCAGTTCTTC.

The chain combines TRBV5-4 with TRBJ1-1, with 7 bases fitting TRBD1. Germline CDR1 reads SGHNT; CDR2 reads YYREEE (reference sequence). The V and J ends lost 5 bases and 0 bases, in that order; junction bases with no gene match: 4. This CDR3 spans 14 amino acids. CDR3 nucleotides: TGTGCCAGCAGACCGACAGGGATGAACACTGAAGCTTTCTTT. Amino acids: CASRPTGMNTEAFF.

The sample holds a few counts of this clone. The chain uses TRBV5-1 and TRBJ2-7, with no clear D. This CDR3 spans 13 amino acids. CDR1 is SGHRS, CDR2 YFSETQ, per germline. Trimming removed 0 bases from V and 3 bases from J, with 7 bases in between. This chain's CDR3 is CASSLDPVYEQYF. The CDR3 nucleotides are TGCGCCAGCAGCTTGGATCCAGTCTACGAGCAGTACTTC.

The gene calls are TRBV9 and TRBJ1-1; D gene unclear. V was cut by 4 bases and J by 5 bases, with 15 bases left in between. Germline V CDR1 and CDR2: SGDLS, YYNGEE. The CDR3 length is 14 residues. Here the CDR3 reads CASSNALKQTEAFF. CDR3 in DNA: TGTGCCAGCAGCAACGCCCTCAAACAGACTGAAGCTTTCTTT.

V is TRBV5-5 and J is TRBJ2-7; 8 bases agree with TRBD2. This CDR3 spans 13 amino acids. The V and J ends lost 3 bases and 5 bases, in that order; junction bases with no gene match: 4. The germline V gene has CDR1 SGHKS and CDR2 YYEKEE (reference sequence). The chain's CDR3 is CASSWGLGHEQYF. The CDR3 DNA sequence: TGTGCCAGCAGCTGGGGACTAGGCCACGAGCAGTACTTC.

This sequence joins TRBV28 and TRBJ2-3, with D unclear. Trimming took off 3 bases at V and 0 bases at J, with 10 bases between the two ends. The CDR3 sequence is 15 residues long. Germline V gene lookup returns CDR1 MDHEN and CDR2 SYDVKM. The CDR3 is CASSLVGFSTDTQYF. The DNA for the CDR3 is TGTGCCAGCAGTTTGGTAGGATTTAGCACAGATACGCAGTATTTT.